A single sample gave rise to the 24 T cell receptor beta chains below, sequenced in a study of CD8 T cells in Susac syndrome (dated by TCRdb to about 2019). Library prep was done by the immunoSEQ multiplex PCR assay. RNA was extracted with the RNeasy kit and roughly 0.5 to 1 ug was reverse transcribed using random hexamers. Starting from the raw public reads, TCRdb applied fastp trimming at Q25, assembled clones with MiXCR and retained in-frame beta chains. Each CDR3 protein appears once, grouped with its most common genes and DNA. Present in this sample are some 260,000 distinct CDR3 sequences, about 85% of which were seen just once. The ten largest account for approximately 0.11% of the sample. Sequenced: CD8+ T cells from PBMCs. These receptors were obtained from a human donor with multiple sclerosis.

The chain employs TRBV7-9 and TRBJ2-1; 8 positions match TRBD2. The CDR3 extends over 15 amino acids. Looked up from germline, CDR1 is SEHNR and CDR2 is FQNEAQ (reference sequence). With V trimmed by 1 base and J by 6 bases, 5 bases remained unmatched. The CDR3 DNA reads as TGTGCCAGCAGCTTAGGAACGGGAGGGCCCAATGAGCAGTTCTTC. This encodes CASSLGTGGPNEQFF.

The chain links TRBV30 to TRBJ1-5; D is possibly TRBD1 (6 bases). The CDR3 contains 14 residues. Between the trimmed V and J ends, which lost 2 bases and 3 bases, there was a span of 11 bases. Looked up from germline, CDR1 is GTSNPN and CDR2 is SVGIG (reference sequence). DNA for the CDR3: TGTGCCTGGAGTAGGGACACGTACAATCAGCCCCAGCATTTT. This sequence encodes CAWSRDTYNQPQHF. Using reference TRBV30 and TRBJ1-5 for the parts outside the CDR3, the full variable domain is SQTIHQWPATLVQPVGSPLSLECTVEGTSNPNLYWYRQAAGRGLQLLFYSVGIGQISSEVPQNLSASRPQDRQFILSSKKLLLSDSGFYLCAWSRDTYNQPQHFGDGTRLSIL.

The DNA for the CDR3 is TGTGCCAGCAGCCGCGGGACTAGCGGCTTCTTC. Residues: CASSRGTSGFF. This sequence joins TRBV5-6 and TRBJ2-1; the match to TRBD2 covers 11 bases. This CDR3 comprises 11 residues. CDR1 SGHDT and CDR2 YYEEEE come from the germline V gene. V shed 4 bases and J 16 bases; nucleotides not matched to a gene: 4. Full variable domain (missing parts from reference TRBV5-6 and TRBJ2-1): DAGVTQSPTHLIKTRGQQVTLRCSPKSGHDTVSWYQQALGQGPQFIFQYYEEEERQRGNFPDRFSGHQFPNYSSELNVNALLLGDSALYLCASSRGTSGFFGPGTRLTVL.

This sequence joins TRBV28 and TRBJ1-4, with 7 bases that match TRBD1. CDR1 and CDR2 (germline): MDHEN, SYDVKM. The CDR3 length is 14 residues. V lost 6 bases, J lost 5 bases, and 6 bases stayed unmatched. The CDR3 here is CASRPDRDNEKLFF. The CDR3 DNA is TGTGCCAGCAGGCCTGACAGGGACAATGAAAAACTGTTTTTT.

This sequence joins TRBV24-1 and TRBJ2-2; a possible D gene is TRBD1 (8 bases). Germline values: CDR1 KGHDR, CDR2 SFDVKD. V lost 4 bases to trimming and J lost 5 bases, with 10 bases between them. The CDR3 has 14 amino acids. As DNA, the CDR3 is TGTGCCACCAGTGAACAGGGGGGGACCGGGGAGCTGTTTTTT. This codes for CATSEQGGTGELFF.

The chain employs TRBV28 and TRBJ2-7; 10 positions match TRBD1. V dropped 5 bases and J dropped 6; count of bases not matched to a gene: 13. CDR1 is MDHEN, CDR2 SYDVKM, per germline. CDR3 length equals 16 residues. CDR3 in amino acids: CASSRQGAGVIGEQYF. CDR3 bases: TGTGCCAGCAGTCGACAGGGGGCGGGAGTTATAGGCGAGCAGTACTTC.

This chain connects TRBV6-2 or TRBV6-3 to TRBJ2-1; 9 bases agree with TRBD2. V dropped 6 bases and J dropped 4; count of bases not matched to a gene: 4. The germline V gene encodes CDR1 MNHEY and CDR2 SVGEGT. The CDR3 loop spans 14 amino acids. Here the CDR3 DNA reads TGTGCCAGCAGGTCACTAGCGGGTTACAATGAGCAGTTCTTC. It is translated as CASRSLAGYNEQFF.

This chain joins TRBV12-3 or TRBV12-4 and TRBJ2-1; tentative D call: TRBD1 (6 bases). The CDR3 extends over 15 amino acids. Trimming stripped 5 bases from V and 8 bases from J, with 19 bases between. The CDR3 spells CASSPAGTSGYEQFF. The CDR3 DNA follows: TGTGCCAGCAGTCCGGCCGGGACAAGTGGGTATGAGCAGTTCTTC.

The sample holds one count of this clonotype. This chain links TRBV30 with TRBJ2-3; D ambiguous. V lost 7 bases and J 2 bases, leaving 7 bases between the germline ends. The CDR3 runs to 11 residues. Germline loops: CDR1 GTSNPN, CDR2 SVGIG (reference sequence). The CDR3 sequence: CAYHFTDTQYF. CDR3 nucleotide sequence: TGTGCCTACCACTTCACAGATACGCAGTATTTT.

The chain is built from TRBV12-3 or TRBV12-4 and TRBJ2-1, with TRBD2 identical over 7 bases. The CDR3 runs to 16 residues. V gave up 5 bases and J gave up 0 bases; unmatched junction bases: 7. The CDR3 protein is CASSPRTSPSYNEQFF. CDR3 coding DNA: TGTGCCAGCAGTCCACGGACTAGTCCCTCCTACAATGAGCAGTTCTTC.

The V call is TRBV5-4, the J call TRBJ2-3, with D maybe TRBD1 (5 bases). Trimming pared 1 base from V and 0 bases from J, leaving 9 bases between. The CDR3 extends over 15 amino acids. In germline, CDR1 is SGHNT, CDR2 YYREEE (reference sequence). In nucleotides, the CDR3 is TGTGCCAGCAGCTTGTATGACAGAAGCACAGATACGCAGTATTTT. This sequence encodes CASSLYDRSTDTQYF.

The chain carries TRBV2 and TRBJ1-1, with D possibly TRBD1 on 6 matching bases. Trimming took off 8 bases at V and 0 bases at J, with 19 bases between the two ends. The CDR3 is made up of 16 amino acids. Germline V gene lookup returns CDR1 SNHLY and CDR2 FYNNEI. This CDR3 reads CASPSSAGEMNTEAFF. Written as DNA, the CDR3 is TGTGCCAGCCCCTCTTCGGCAGGGGAAATGAACACTGAAGCTTTCTTT.

The rearrangement uses TRBV14 and TRBJ1-1; 8 nucleotides agree with TRBD1. The junction had 4 bases not matched to a gene; V was cut back by 3 bases and J by 7 bases. CDR3 length equals 13 residues. Germline V gene data show CDR1 as SGHDN and CDR2 as FVKESK. CDR3 sequence (DNA): TGTGCCAGCAGCCACACAGGGGGGAGTGAAGCTTTCTTT. This translates into CASSHTGGSEAFF.

This chain uses TRBV9 with TRBJ2-3; the D is unclear. The CDR3 totals 17 residues. V was pared by 2 bases and J by 0 bases, with 16 bases between. Germline lookup yields CDR1 SGDLS and CDR2 YYNGEE. CDR3 residues: CASSVPQLGGSTDTQYF. CDR3 nucleotide sequence: TGTGCCAGCAGCGTCCCCCAGCTAGGCGGAAGCACAGATACGCAGTATTTT.

The V call is TRBV27, the J call TRBJ1-2, with D unclear. The CDR3 is 15 amino acids. V shed 5 bases and J shed 2 bases, with 15 bases lying between them. Germline V gene sequence: CDR1 MNHEY, CDR2 SMNVEV (reference sequence). CDR3 region: CASSPNGGRNYGYTF. The CDR3 DNA reads as TGTGCCAGCAGTCCAAACGGCGGACGGAACTATGGCTACACCTTC.

This clonotype has only a few counts. The chain joins TRBV15 to TRBJ2-5; tentative D call: TRBD2 (5 bases). V gave up 7 bases and J gave up 1 base, with 19 bases separating them. The CDR3 length is 16 residues. Germline V gene lookup returns CDR1 LNHNV and CDR2 YYDKDF (reference sequence). The CDR3 is CATKDRARGVQETQYF. DNA for the CDR3: TGTGCCACCAAAGACCGAGCTCGGGGAGTCCAAGAGACCCAGTACTTC.

V usage is TRBV18 and J usage is TRBJ2-3; 7 bases line up with TRBD2. Germline V lookup: CDR1 KGHSH, CDR2 LQKENI. The V gene end was trimmed by 8 bases and the J gene end by 1 base; junction bases not matched to a gene: 3. The CDR3 runs 13 residues. DNA of the CDR3: TGTGCCAGCACCCGGGAGGGCACAGATACGCAGTATTTT. Its protein product is CASTREGTDTQYF.

The J gene is TRBJ2-7, the V gene TRBV15, with TRBD2 matching 9 bases. CDR1 LNHNV and CDR2 YYDKDF come from the germline V gene (reference sequence). The CDR3 contains 16 residues. V was clipped by 1 base and J by 5 bases; unmatched bases: 9. The CDR3 loop is CATSRGGRREGHEQYF. DNA of the CDR3: TGTGCCACCAGCAGAGGGGGGCGGCGGGAGGGCCACGAGCAGTACTTC. The entire variable domain, with the rest obtained from reference TRBV15 and TRBJ2-7, is as follows: DAMVIQNPRYQVTQFGKPVTLSCSQTLNHNVMYWYQQKSSQAPKLLFHYYDKDFNNEADTPDNFQSRRPNTSFCFLDIRSPGLGDTAMYLCATSRGGRREGHEQYFGPGTRLTVT.

V and J are TRBV11-2 and TRBJ2-7; 7 bases line up with TRBD1. V was pared by 5 bases and J by 7 bases, with 14 bases of the junction left unmatched. The CDR3 loop spans 15 amino acids. Germline CDR1 SGHAT, CDR2 FQNNGV. CDR3 protein: CASSPRTGDLGEQYF. CDR3 nucleotide sequence: TGTGCCAGCAGCCCCCGGACAGGCGATTTGGGTGAGCAGTACTTC.

V is TRBV9 and J is TRBJ1-3, with D perhaps matching TRBD1 (5 bases). The length of the CDR3 is 17 residues. The V end lost 4 bases, the J end lost 0 bases, and 17 bases lay between the germline ends. Germline CDR1 and CDR2: SGDLS and YYNGEE. The CDR3 spells CASSQPRDRSSGNTIYF. In DNA form, the CDR3 reads TGTGCCAGCAGCCAACCCCGGGACCGTAGCTCTGGAAACACCATATATTTT.

The chain links TRBV19 to TRBJ1-1, with 8 bases fitting TRBD1. Germline CDR1 reads LNHDA; CDR2 reads SQIVND (reference sequence). Trimming removed 3 bases from V and 5 bases from J; junction bases left unmatched: 5. CDR3 size: 14 residues. The CDR3 loop is CASSMGQVLTEAFF. The CDR3 DNA sequence: TGTGCCAGTAGTATGGGACAGGTTTTGACTGAAGCTTTCTTT.

This clonotype was observed a few times. V gene TRBV20-1 combines with J gene TRBJ2-7; the match to TRBD2 covers 9 bases. The CDR3 is 13 residues long. With 1 base clipped from V and 4 bases from J, the junction kept 2 bases outside the gene matches. In germline, CDR1 is DFQATT, CDR2 SNEGSKA (reference sequence). Here the CDR3 DNA reads TGCAGTGCTAGAGGTAGCGGGAGTTACGAGCAGTACTTC. This sequence encodes CSARGSGSYEQYF.

The genes are TRBV20-1 and TRBJ1-3; TRBD1 matches at 7 bases. Trimming at V came to 5 bases and at J to 5 bases, leaving 12 bases not matched to a gene. The CDR3 spans 15 residues. Germline CDR1 and CDR2: DFQATT and SNEGSKA (reference sequence). The CDR3 sequence: CSAGAAQGNRNTIYF. The CDR3 DNA reads as TGCAGTGCTGGAGCTGCACAGGGGAATAGAAACACCATATATTTT.

This chain connects TRBV20-1 to TRBJ2-7; TRBD2 matches at 11 bases. Germline CDR1 is DFQATT and CDR2 is SNEGSKA (reference sequence). The length of the CDR3 is 18 residues. Trimming took 4 bases from V and 5 from J; bases not matched to a gene: 19. Written as DNA, the CDR3 is TGCAGTGCTACTCCCGGGGATCTTAGCGGGAGGGCCCCGCACGAGCAGTACTTC. Translated: CSATPGDLSGRAPHEQYF.